This T cell receptor beta chain was identified in a study of molecular identifiers for immune sequencing clone quantification (dated by TCRdb to between 2017 and 2018). Regarding the study in general: For a replicate experiment, the RNA from either about 20,000 or 100,000 naive CD8 T cells was divided into five aliquots, and four of those aliquots went on to sequencing. This methods study used CD8 T cells to benchmark TCR RNA copy counting and molecular-identifier clustering-based TCR repertoire sequencing (MIDCIRS). Here is what the overall study found, with its caveats: Identical TCR molecules sharing a barcode could cause highly expanded clone sizes to be underestimated. Clones above 20 RNA copies held over 99% of molecules in CMV-specific effector cells but under 1% in naive cells. The naive libraries included spiked-in Jurkat TCR RNA (around 10 copies' worth), and this RNA is not part of the donor repertoire. Spiked-in Jurkat TCR RNA equivalent to a single cell was reported to be detectable even among fewer than 1.2 million naive CD8 T cells. When barcode sub-clustering was omitted, TCR diversity was inflated by chimeric consensus sequences, with chimeras reaching as high as 47%. Modeling estimated around 3 recovered TCR RNA copies per cell, compared with about 9.3 by digital PCR, which implies approximately 30% capture efficiency.

Libraries were made using PCR. Sequencing instrument: Illumina HiSeq 4000. Bulk TCR libraries were prepared as previously described, using TCR primers listed in Table S5. The Qiagen AllPrep DNA/RNA kit was used to purify total RNA. Reads from multiple sequencing runs of the same library were pooled before analysis. Regarding the original processing steps: Reads were retained only if their TCR constant sequence matched exactly, and those retained reads were trimmed to 150 nt and grouped according to their 12-nt molecular barcodes. Within each barcode group, reads were sub-clustered at a 15% Levenshtein threshold, and quality-weighted consensus sequences were built per RNA molecule. Non-functional sequences were filtered out, along with any lower-count sequence sitting one edit away from another sequence. On the basis of fitting two negative binomial distributions, barcode sub-clusters with fewer than 20% of the maximum read count were discarded. TCRdb passed the public sequencing reads through fastp at Q25 and MiXCR, retaining productive beta sequences. Each entry merges the rows of one CDR3 protein and shows their most common DNA and genes. TCRdb assigned the V and J calls; the authors' analysis was not used. The sample data list about 300,000 distinct CDR3 sequences, and about a fifth of these were observed just once. About 0.81% of the sample rests with the top ten.

Libraries of naive CD8 T cells were built from about 20,000 to 1,000,000 sorted cells, with 10%, 30% or 50% of the purified RNA used. On a BD FACSAria II, naive CD8 T cells were FACS-sorted as CD8+CD4-CCR7+CD45RA+ and collected into RLT Plus buffer. To test detection sensitivity, Jurkat RNA equal to around 11 TCR copies was added to samples of about 20,000-1,000,000 naive CD8 T cells. CD8 T cells were enriched with RosetteSep CD8+ T Cell Enrichment Cocktail and Ficoll-Paque, followed by ACK red cell lysis. This clonotype was counted ten times or more. Its cognate antigen has yet to be identified. Base qualities are not provided; no much larger clone lies one nucleotide away. Sequencing input: naive CD8+ T cells from blood, with Jurkat cell RNA spiked in. This sample's cell subset or site label indicates: FACS-sorted CD8+CD4-CCR7+CD45RA+ naive T cells. This sequence was found in a human donor in good health. Some libraries in this study had Jurkat cell RNA spiked in.

Here the CDR3 is given as CASSEPYEQYF. At the DNA level, the sequence is TGTGCCAGCTCGGAACCCTACGAGCAGTACTTC. In this chain, TRBV2 is recombined with TRBJ2-7, with the D gene uncertain. Spanning cysteine to phenylalanine, the CDR3 consists of 11 amino acids. Only the CDR3 portion is preserved as DNA: 33 bases, with reading frame beginning at the first base. For CDR1 and CDR2, the germline V gene lists SNHLY and FYNNEI. V loses 8 bases, J loses 2 bases, and the germline ends lie 7 bases apart.